This T cell receptor (beta chain) came from a study of response to subunit inactivated influenza vaccine. This clonotype occurred many times. Its specificity is not known. CDR3 length: 17 amino acids. J gave up 3 bases and V 1 base, and 3 bases lay outside the gene matches. The germline V gene has CDR1 SGHAT and CDR2 FQNNGV. Overall study findings and caveats: That few new T cells are recruited by each seasonal influenza vaccination was the authors' suggestion.

TCRdb re-derived calls from the RT-PCR reads in MiXCR, one entry per CDR3 protein. The repertoire consists of more than 200,000 distinct CDR3 sequences, with 9.5% to 15% occurring once and the leading ten covering more than 7%. This TCR was sampled from a man aged 45 to 65 who received an inactivated influenza vaccine. Sequencing used non-naive T cells sorted from PBMCs, obtained about 14 days before vaccination. V usage is TRBV11-2 and J usage is TRBJ2-2, with 12 positions matching TRBD2. The CDR3 protein is CASSLGLAGVDTGELFF. In nucleotides, the CDR3 is TGTGCCAGCAGCTTAGGACTAGCGGGGGTCGACACCGGGGAGCTGTTTTTT.